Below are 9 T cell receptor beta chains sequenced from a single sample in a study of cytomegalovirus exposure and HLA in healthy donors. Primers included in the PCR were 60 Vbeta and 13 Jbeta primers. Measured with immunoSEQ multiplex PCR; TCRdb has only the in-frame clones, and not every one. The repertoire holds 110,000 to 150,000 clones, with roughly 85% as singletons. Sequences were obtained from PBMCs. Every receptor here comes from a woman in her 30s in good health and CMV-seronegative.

CDR3: CASSQVPQGNVNTEAFF. CDR3 in DNA: TGCGCCAGCAGCCAAGTGCCCCAGGGCAACGTGAACACTGAAGCTTTCTTT. The chain is built from TRBV4-1 and TRBJ1-1; possible D gene TRBD1, 5 bases. This CDR3 is 17 amino acids long. Germline V gene lookup returns CDR1 MGHRA and CDR2 YSYEKL. V lost 1 base, J lost 0 bases, and 15 bases lay in between.

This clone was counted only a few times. The CDR3 here is CASSDSGGLYNEQFF. The CDR3 DNA follows: TGTGCCAGCAGTGACAGCGGGGGGCTCTACAATGAGCAGTTCTTC. The rearrangement joins TRBV6-4 to TRBJ2-1; 9 bases agree with TRBD2. CDR3 length equals 15 residues. Germline V CDR1 and CDR2: MRHNA, SNTAGT. V lost 2 bases to trimming and J lost 3 bases; unmatched junction nucleotides: 2.

The CDR3 DNA reads TGTGCCAGCAGCCTACTATCAAGACAGGGGAAGGCGGACGGCTACACCTTC. Translating it yields CASSLLSRQGKADGYTF. The chain carries TRBV7-9 and TRBJ1-2, with 8 bases that match TRBD1. V dropped 5 bases and J dropped 8; count of bases not matched to a gene: 19. Germline V gene sequence: CDR1 SEHNR, CDR2 FQNEAQ (reference sequence). The CDR3 extends over 17 amino acids.

The CDR3 sequence is CASSQDNRGLVSYEQYF. The CDR3 DNA reads TGCGCCAGCAGCCAAGATAACAGGGGGCTTGTCTCCTACGAGCAGTACTTC. The chain has TRBV4-1 and TRBJ2-7; 9 bases match TRBD1. The junction had 6 bases not matched to a gene; V was cut back by 0 bases and J by 0 bases. The germline V gene has CDR1 MGHRA and CDR2 YSYEKL. The CDR3 runs to 17 residues.

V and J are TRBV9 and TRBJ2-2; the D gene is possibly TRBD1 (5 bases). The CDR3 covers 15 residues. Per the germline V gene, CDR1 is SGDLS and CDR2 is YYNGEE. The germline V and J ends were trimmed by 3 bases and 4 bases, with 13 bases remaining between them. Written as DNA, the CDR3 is TGTGCCAGCAGCGGCCAGGGTTCGGTCACCGGGGAGCTGTTTTTT. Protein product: CASSGQGSVTGELFF.

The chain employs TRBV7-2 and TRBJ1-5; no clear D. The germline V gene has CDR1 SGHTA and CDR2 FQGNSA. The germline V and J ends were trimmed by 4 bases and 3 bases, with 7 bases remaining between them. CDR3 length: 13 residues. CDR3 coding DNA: TGTGCCAGCAGCTCCAATGTCAATCAGCCCCAGCATTTT. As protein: CASSSNVNQPQHF.

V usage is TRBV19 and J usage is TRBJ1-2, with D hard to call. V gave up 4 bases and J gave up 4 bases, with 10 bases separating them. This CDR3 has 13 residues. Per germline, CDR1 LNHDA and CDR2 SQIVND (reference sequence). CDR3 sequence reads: CASSKPAVYGYTF. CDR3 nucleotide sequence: TGTGCCAGTAGTAAACCCGCGGTCTATGGCTACACCTTC.

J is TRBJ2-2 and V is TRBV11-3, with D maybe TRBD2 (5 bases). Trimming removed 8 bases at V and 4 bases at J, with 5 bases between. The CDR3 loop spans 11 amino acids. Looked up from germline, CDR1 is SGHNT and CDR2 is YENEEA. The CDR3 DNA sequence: TGTGCCAGCCGGGGCACCGGGGAGCTGTTTTTT. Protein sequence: CASRGTGELFF.

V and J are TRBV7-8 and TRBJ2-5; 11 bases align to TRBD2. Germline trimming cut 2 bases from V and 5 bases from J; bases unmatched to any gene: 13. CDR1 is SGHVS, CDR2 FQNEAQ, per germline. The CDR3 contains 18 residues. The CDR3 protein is CASSLPLAGGRPGETQYF. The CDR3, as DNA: TGTGCCAGCAGCTTACCTCTAGCGGGGGGCCGTCCGGGGGAGACCCAGTACTTC.